The 5 T cell receptor beta chains below come from one sample, sequenced in a study of blood T cell repertoires in COVID-19. Assay: immunoSEQ multiplex PCR; the TCRdb copy retains only in-frame clones and omits some. Here the sample spans some 260,000 clones, about 68% being singletons. Sequenced material: peripheral blood. The receptors here all came from a woman older than 75 with acute or convalescent COVID-19.

V is TRBV10-2 and J is TRBJ1-6; D possibly corresponds to TRBD1 (5 bases). This CDR3 contains 14 residues. V was shortened by 2 bases and J by 7 bases, with 9 bases between the two germline ends. Per the germline V gene, CDR1 is WSHSY and CDR2 is SAAADI. The CDR3 sequence is CASSEQGSNSPLHF. As DNA, the CDR3 is TGCGCCAGCAGTGAGCAGGGCTCAAATTCACCCCTCCACTTT.

As to this clone: The identical CDR3 is also encoded by other nucleotide sequences in the sample. This chain links TRBV19 with TRBJ1-4; TRBD1 agrees at 7 bases. CDR1 is LNHDA, CDR2 SQIVND, per germline (reference sequence). J gave up 4 bases and V 9 bases, and 11 bases lay outside the gene matches. This CDR3 has 15 residues. The CDR3 loop is CASRPRDSLNEKLFF. The CDR3 nucleotides read TGTGCCAGCAGACCCCGGGACAGTCTTAATGAAAAACTGTTTTTT.

The chain couples TRBV6-4 to TRBJ2-3; 10 bases fit TRBD2. V gave up 5 bases and J gave up 3 bases; unmatched junction bases: 8. The germline CDR1 and CDR2 sequences are MRHNA and SNTAGT. The CDR3 length is 16 residues. CDR3 loop: CASSPEAGGLTDTQYF. The DNA of the CDR3 is TGTGCCAGCAGTCCCGAAGCGGGGGGGCTGACAGATACGCAGTATTTT.

This clone appeared once. This rearrangement joins TRBV29-1 to TRBJ2-7; tentatively, D is TRBD1 (5 bases). The length of the CDR3 is 12 residues. Germline CDR1 SQVTM, CDR2 ANQGSEA. Between the trimmed V and J ends, which lost 0 bases and 6 bases, there was a span of 9 bases. This CDR3 reads CSVEDLRAEQYF. The CDR3 DNA sequence: TGCAGCGTTGAAGATCTCAGGGCCGAGCAGTACTTC.

The chain couples TRBV10-3 to TRBJ1-1; 12 nucleotides match TRBD1. From germline, CDR1 is ENHRY and CDR2 SYGVKD. The ends lost 10 bases at V and 4 bases at J; junction bases unmatched: 16. CDR3 length: 17 residues. The CDR3 spells CATLTGTGGWGGTEAFF. CDR3 DNA: TGTGCCACCCTAACCGGGACAGGGGGCTGGGGTGGCACTGAAGCTTTCTTT.